The 25 T cell receptor beta chains below were found in one sample sequenced in a study of beta chain features in type 1 diabetes. Study-wide results and limits: All four CD4+ subsets from Type 1 diabetes patients carried moderately but significantly shorter TCRB CDR3s.

These receptors lack a known antigen. TCRB transcripts that were expressed got sequenced, as all of the isolated RNA had been reverse transcribed. Profiled with immunoSEQ multiplex PCR; TCRdb holds only in-frame clones, not every one. The profile shows hundreds of thousands of clones, about 14% of them singletons. Sequencing used naive CD4+ T cells from blood. These receptors originate from a man aged 18 to 29 with type 1 diabetes.

This clone showed up just a few times. The chain couples TRBV14 to TRBJ2-3; 10 positions match TRBD1. J was trimmed by 2 bases and V by 4 bases; bases with no gene match: 6. The CDR3 contains 16 residues. Germline-derived CDR1 and CDR2 are SGHDN and FVKESK. The DNA of the CDR3 is TGTGCCAGCAGCCGCGGGGACAGGGGATACACAGATACGCAGTATTTT. Translating gives CASSRGDRGYTDTQYF.

V is TRBV6-1 and J is TRBJ2-7; D unresolved. CDR3 length: 14 residues. Germline-derived CDR1 and CDR2 are MNHNS and SASEGT. Trimming stripped 6 bases from V and 4 bases from J, with 16 bases between. The CDR3 nucleotides read TGTGCCAGCAGGAGAGCCAGCCCAGCGTACGAGCAGTACTTC. As protein: CASRRASPAYEQYF.

The V gene is TRBV7-9, the J gene TRBJ2-5; D may match TRBD1 or TRBD2 (5 bases each). The CDR3 spans 14 residues. Germline V lookup: CDR1 SEHNR, CDR2 FQNEAQ (reference sequence). The ends were cut back, 5 bases at V and 3 bases at J, with 13 bases in the middle. Written as DNA, the CDR3 is TGTGCCAGCAGCAAGAGGTTGGGGGAAGAGACCCAGTACTTC. Translation: CASSKRLGEETQYF.

V is TRBV10-3 and J is TRBJ2-5, with D tentatively TRBD1 or TRBD2 (5 bases each). The CDR3 is 14 amino acids. V was clipped by 3 bases and J by 5 bases, with 13 bases between them. Germline V gene sequence: CDR1 ENHRY, CDR2 SYGVKD. The CDR3 DNA is TGTGCCATCAGTGAAGCAGGGAGTGTGGAGACCCAGTACTTC. This gives the protein CAISEAGSVETQYF.

This clone has only a few counts. The CDR3 bases are TGTGCCAGCAGCCAAGATAAGGGCACAGATACGCAGTATTTT. This sequence encodes CASSQDKGTDTQYF. This chain links TRBV14 with TRBJ2-3; D is ambiguous. CDR1 SGHDN and CDR2 FVKESK come from the germline V gene. The V end was cut by 0 bases, the J end by 1 base, with 5 bases between. This CDR3 comprises 14 residues.

This chain joins TRBV28 and TRBJ2-7, with 8 bases fitting TRBD2. Germline-derived CDR1 and CDR2 are MDHEN and SYDVKM. The length of the CDR3 is 15 residues. After removal of 3 bases from V and 1 base from J, the junction contained 5 bases not matched to a gene. The CDR3 DNA reads TGTGCCAGCAGTTTGCAAGCTAGCGGGTCCTACGAGCAGTACTTC. Amino acid sequence: CASSLQASGSYEQYF. Based on the CDR3 plus reference TRBV28 and TRBJ2-7, the full variable domain is DVKVTQSSRYLVKRTGEKVFLECVQDMDHENMFWYRQDPGLGLRLIYFSYDVKMKEKGDIPEGYSVSREKKERFSLILESASTNQTSMYLCASSLQASGSYEQYFGPGTRLTVT.

The chain couples TRBV6-6 to TRBJ2-1; 9 nucleotides align to TRBD2. Trimming cost V 0 bases and J 6 bases; bases outside gene matches: 3. Per the germline V gene, CDR1 is MNHNY and CDR2 is SVGAGI (reference sequence). The CDR3 is 15 residues long. CDR3 amino acids: CASSYSPTSGNEQFF. The CDR3 coding sequence is TGTGCCAGCAGTTACTCTCCGACTAGCGGCAATGAGCAGTTCTTC.

The chain combines TRBV7-2 with TRBJ2-1; D gene uncertain. This CDR3 is built from 15 residues. Trimming left V 2 bases short and J 9 bases short, with 17 bases between. Germline V lookup: CDR1 SGHTA, CDR2 FQGNSA. CDR3 region: CASSLWAAQALEQFF. CDR3 sequence (DNA): TGTGCCAGCAGCTTATGGGCGGCCCAGGCGCTTGAGCAGTTCTTC.

This clone was recorded a few times. This chain links TRBV18 with TRBJ2-5, with D possibly matching TRBD2 (6 bases). Germline assignment: CDR1 KGHSH and CDR2 LQKENI. The CDR3 spans 14 residues. The V and J ends lost 2 bases and 2 bases respectively, with 9 bases between them. The CDR3 DNA reads TGTGCCAGCTCACCAGGGACTTTACAAGAGACCCAGTACTTC. Amino acid sequence: CASSPGTLQETQYF.

The genes are TRBV11-1 and TRBJ1-1; D not certain. Trimming pared 1 base from V and 4 bases from J, leaving 10 bases between. Per the germline V gene, CDR1 is SGHAT and CDR2 is FQDESV (reference sequence). The CDR3 is 14 amino acids. The CDR3 DNA reads TGTGCCAGCAGCTTAGATCACAGATTCACTGAAGCTTTCTTT. This translates into CASSLDHRFTEAFF.

There are a few counts of this clone. V gene TRBV11-3 combines with J gene TRBJ2-1; D remains ambiguous. V lost 1 base, J lost 0 bases, and 7 bases lay in between. The CDR3 has 15 amino acids. Germline V gives CDR1 SGHNT, CDR2 YENEEA. The CDR3 loop reads CASSLGRSSYNEQFF. DNA of the CDR3: TGTGCCAGCAGCTTAGGCAGGAGCTCCTACAATGAGCAGTTCTTC.

This chain joins TRBV29-1 and TRBJ2-7; D possibly matches TRBD1 or TRBD2 (5 bases each). Germline V lookup: CDR1 SQVTM, CDR2 ANQGSEA. Trimming cost V 3 bases and J 0 bases, with 12 bases left between them. The CDR3 runs 14 residues. CDR3 coding DNA: TGCAGCGTTGATCGGGGCCCCTCCTCCTACGAGCAGTACTTC. Amino acid sequence: CSVDRGPSSYEQYF.

V and J are TRBV9 and TRBJ1-1, with 7 positions matching TRBD1. From germline, CDR1 is SGDLS and CDR2 YYNGEE. V lost 3 bases and J lost 6; bases outside the gene matches: 5. The CDR3 length is 13 residues. Written as DNA, the CDR3 is TGTGCCAGCAGCGAGGGGACAGTTCCTGAAGCTTTCTTT. This codes for CASSEGTVPEAFF.

As DNA, the CDR3 is TGTGCCAGCAGTTATTCTGCGGCCCGCCAAGAGACCCAGTACTTC. It codes for CASSYSAARQETQYF. V gene TRBV6-5 combines with J gene TRBJ2-5; D unclear. Germline lookup yields CDR1 MNHEY and CDR2 SVGAGI. This CDR3 is 15 amino acids long. Deletions cut 3 bases from V and 1 base from J, with 12 bases between.

This clone was recorded a few times. This chain links TRBV28 with TRBJ2-1; D uncertain. With 4 bases removed from V and 3 bases from J, the gap between germline ends came to 10 bases. Germline loops: CDR1 MDHEN, CDR2 SYDVKM. The CDR3 totals 14 residues. The CDR3 coding sequence is TGTGCCAGCAGTTCGATTGAGTTCTACAATGAGCAGTTCTTC. Translating it yields CASSSIEFYNEQFF.

This clone was counted between two and nine times. This chain links TRBV19 with TRBJ2-2; D is possibly TRBD1 (5 bases). V dropped 6 bases and J dropped 0 bases, with 14 bases sitting between them. Germline-derived CDR1 and CDR2 are LNHDA and SQIVND (reference sequence). This CDR3 is 16 amino acids long. CDR3 in DNA: TGTGCCAGTAGCCCCGCGTGGGGCGCGAACACCGGGGAGCTGTTTTTT. It yields the protein CASSPAWGANTGELFF.

This sequence joins TRBV29-1 and TRBJ2-7; 8 bases align to TRBD2. Germline CDR1 is SQVTM and CDR2 is ANQGSEA. Unmatched junction bases numbered 12, after V lost 7 bases and J lost 1 base. The CDR3 has 15 amino acids. The DNA for the CDR3 is TGCAGCGCCAAGCCCCAGCGGGGGACTTCCTACGAGCAGTACTTC. Its translation is CSAKPQRGTSYEQYF.

This clone was seen a handful of times. Other DNA sequences in this specimen translate into the identical CDR3. The chain uses TRBV27 and TRBJ2-7; D may be TRBD1 (5 bases). V lost 2 bases and J lost 0, with 5 bases in between. CDR1 and CDR2 (germline): MNHEY, SMNVEV (reference sequence). CDR3 length: 13 amino acids. The CDR3 DNA reads as TGTGCCAGCAGTTTAGACAGCTCCTACGAGCAGTACTTC. It encodes CASSLDSSYEQYF.

This chain uses TRBV5-1 with TRBJ2-2; TRBD2 matches at 10 bases. The V gene end was trimmed by 0 bases and the J gene end by 6 bases; junction bases not matched to a gene: 8. The CDR3 consists of 17 residues. Germline CDR1 is SGHRS and CDR2 is YFSETQ. The CDR3 DNA follows: TGCGCCAGCAGCTTGGACCCTAGCGGGAGAAACCCCGGGGAGCTGTTTTTT. This sequence encodes CASSLDPSGRNPGELFF.

The V gene is TRBV6-5, the J gene TRBJ1-2; D is unclear. The CDR3 spans 15 residues. Germline loops: CDR1 MNHEY, CDR2 SVGAGI. Between the trimmed V and J ends, which lost 0 bases and 0 bases, there was a span of 8 bases. The CDR3 region is CASSYSSIANYGYTF. The CDR3 nucleotides read TGTGCCAGCAGTTACTCGAGTATAGCTAACTATGGCTACACCTTC.

V gene TRBV27 combines with J gene TRBJ2-3; D remains ambiguous. The CDR3 contains 12 residues. Germline V gives CDR1 MNHEY, CDR2 SMNVEV (reference sequence). Trimming left V 2 bases short and J 6 bases short, with 6 bases between. In DNA, the CDR3 is TGTGCCAGCAGTTTAATAGGGGATACGCAGTATTTT. It specifies CASSLIGDTQYF.

This clone appeared a few times. V and J are TRBV11-1 and TRBJ1-1; D unresolved. V lost 5 bases to trimming and J lost 1 base, with 8 bases between them. The germline V gene has CDR1 SGHAT and CDR2 FQDESV (reference sequence). This CDR3 spans 13 amino acids. CDR3: CASSPAGNTEAFF. In nucleotides, the CDR3 is TGTGCCAGCAGCCCTGCCGGGAACACTGAAGCTTTCTTT. Full variable domain (outside the CDR3, taken from reference TRBV11-1 and TRBJ1-1): EAEVAQSPRYKITEKSQAVAFWCDPISGHATLYWYRQILGQGPELLVQFQDESVVDDSQLPKDRFSAERLKGVDSTLKIQPAELGDSAMYLCASSPAGNTEAFFGQGTRLTVV.

This clone has only a few counts. The chain uses TRBV7-9 and TRBJ2-7; D remains ambiguous. Germline values: CDR1 SEHNR, CDR2 FQNEAQ (reference sequence). The CDR3 spans 16 residues. The V end was cut by 7 bases, the J end by 2 bases, with 21 bases between. The CDR3 region has the DNA TGTGCCAGCACGTCCCCCGGGCCCCCAAGGGCCTACGAGCAGTACTTC. It specifies CASTSPGPPRAYEQYF.

As to this clone: Other DNA sequences from this sample encode an identical CDR3 as well. The V gene is TRBV6-6, the J gene TRBJ2-7; 14 nucleotides match TRBD2. Germline V gives CDR1 MNHNY, CDR2 SVGAGI (reference sequence). V was clipped by 0 bases and J by 3 bases; unmatched bases: 1. There are 16 residues in the CDR3. In DNA form, the CDR3 reads TGTGCCAGCAGTTACTCGGGGACTAGCGGGAGCTACGAGCAGTACTTC. Amino acids: CASSYSGTSGSYEQYF.

The V call is TRBV10-3, the J call TRBJ2-3, with 10 positions matching TRBD2. With 10 bases clipped from V and 4 bases from J, the junction kept 5 bases outside the gene matches. There are 13 residues in the CDR3. Germline V gene sequence: CDR1 ENHRY, CDR2 SYGVKD. The CDR3 DNA is TGTGCCAACAGCGGGGGGGTCGCAGATACGCAGTATTTT. Protein sequence: CANSGGVADTQYF.